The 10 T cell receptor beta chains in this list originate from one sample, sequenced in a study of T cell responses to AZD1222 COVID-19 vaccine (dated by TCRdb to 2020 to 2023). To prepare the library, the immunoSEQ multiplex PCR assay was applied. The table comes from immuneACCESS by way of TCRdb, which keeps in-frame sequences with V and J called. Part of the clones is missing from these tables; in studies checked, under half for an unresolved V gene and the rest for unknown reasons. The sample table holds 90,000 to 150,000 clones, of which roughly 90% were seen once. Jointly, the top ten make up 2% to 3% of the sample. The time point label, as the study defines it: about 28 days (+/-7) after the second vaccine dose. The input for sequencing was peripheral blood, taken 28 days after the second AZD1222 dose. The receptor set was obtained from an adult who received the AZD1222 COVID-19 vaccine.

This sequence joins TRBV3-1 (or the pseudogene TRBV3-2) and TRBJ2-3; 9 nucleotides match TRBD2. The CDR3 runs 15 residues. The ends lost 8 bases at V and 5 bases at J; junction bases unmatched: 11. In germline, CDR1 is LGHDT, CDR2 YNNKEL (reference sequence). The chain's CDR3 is CASSPGGGAQDTQYF. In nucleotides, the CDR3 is TGTGCCAGCTCACCTGGCGGGGGGGCCCAAGATACGCAGTATTTT.

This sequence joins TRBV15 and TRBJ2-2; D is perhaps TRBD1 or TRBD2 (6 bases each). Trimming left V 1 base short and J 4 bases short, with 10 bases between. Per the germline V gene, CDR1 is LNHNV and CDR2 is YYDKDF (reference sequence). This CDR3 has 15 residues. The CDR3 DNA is TGTGCCACCAGCAGAGGGACAGCGGGCACCGGGGAGCTGTTTTTT. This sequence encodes CATSRGTAGTGELFF.

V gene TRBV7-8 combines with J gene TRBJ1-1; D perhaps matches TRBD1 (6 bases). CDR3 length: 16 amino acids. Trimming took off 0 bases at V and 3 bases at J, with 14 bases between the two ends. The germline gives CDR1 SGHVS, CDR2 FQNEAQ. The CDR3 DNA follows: TGTGCCAGCAGCTTAGCCGCGGGCGGGGGCTACACTGAAGCTTTCTTT. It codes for CASSLAAGGGYTEAFF.

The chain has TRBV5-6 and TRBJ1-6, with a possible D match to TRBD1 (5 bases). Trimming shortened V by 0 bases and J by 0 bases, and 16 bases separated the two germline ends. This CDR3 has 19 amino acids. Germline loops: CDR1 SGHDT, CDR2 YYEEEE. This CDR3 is CASSLEQVTLGSYNSPLHF. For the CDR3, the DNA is TGTGCCAGCAGCTTGGAACAGGTCACCTTGGGCTCCTATAATTCACCCCTCCACTTT.

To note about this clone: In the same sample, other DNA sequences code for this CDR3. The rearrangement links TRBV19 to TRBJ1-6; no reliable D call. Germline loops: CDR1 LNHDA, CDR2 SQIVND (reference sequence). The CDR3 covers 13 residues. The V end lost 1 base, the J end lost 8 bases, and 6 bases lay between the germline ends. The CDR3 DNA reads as TGTGCCAGTAGTATAGGGGGTGATTCACCCCTCCACTTT. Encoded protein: CASSIGGDSPLHF.

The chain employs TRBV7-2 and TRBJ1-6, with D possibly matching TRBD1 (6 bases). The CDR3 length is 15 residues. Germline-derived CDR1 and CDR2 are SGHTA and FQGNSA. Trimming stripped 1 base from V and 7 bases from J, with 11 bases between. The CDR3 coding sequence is TGTGCCAGCAGCTTAGTTTGGGACAACAATTCACCCCTCCACTTT. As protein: CASSLVWDNNSPLHF.

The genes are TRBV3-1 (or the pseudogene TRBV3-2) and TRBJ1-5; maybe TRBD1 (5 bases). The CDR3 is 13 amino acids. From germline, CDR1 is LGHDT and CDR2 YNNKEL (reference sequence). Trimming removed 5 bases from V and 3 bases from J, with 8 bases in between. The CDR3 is CASSGGLNQPQHF. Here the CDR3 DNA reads TGTGCCAGCAGCGGGGGTCTCAATCAGCCCCAGCATTTT.

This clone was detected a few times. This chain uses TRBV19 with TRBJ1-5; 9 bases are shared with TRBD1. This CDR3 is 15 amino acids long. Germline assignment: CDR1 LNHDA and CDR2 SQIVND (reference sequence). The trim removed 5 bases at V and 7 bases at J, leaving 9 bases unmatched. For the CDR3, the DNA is TGTGCCAGTAGTGTCACAGGGGGCGCAGGGCAGCCCCAGCATTTT. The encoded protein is CASSVTGGAGQPQHF.

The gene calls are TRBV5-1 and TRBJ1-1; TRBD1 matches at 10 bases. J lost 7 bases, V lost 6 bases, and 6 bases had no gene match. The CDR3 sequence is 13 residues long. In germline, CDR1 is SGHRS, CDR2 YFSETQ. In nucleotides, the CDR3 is TGCGCCAGCACTGGACAGGGGGGTGGTGAAGCTTTCTTT. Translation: CASTGQGGGEAFF.

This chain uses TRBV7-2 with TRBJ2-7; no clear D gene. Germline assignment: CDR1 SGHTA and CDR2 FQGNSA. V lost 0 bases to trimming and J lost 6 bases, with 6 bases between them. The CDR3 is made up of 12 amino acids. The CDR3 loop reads CASSLASGEQYF. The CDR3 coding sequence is TGTGCCAGCAGCTTAGCCTCCGGCGAGCAGTACTTC.